The entry below describes one TCR beta chain. This specimen comes from a study of blood T cell repertoires in COVID-19. Whole-study context: Both acute and convalescent COVID-19 samples were obtained from the United States, Italy and Spain. From T cells, B-cell-depleted T cells, or PBMCs came the material, which was cDNA or gDNA.

The authors' processing: It was from reference gene primer amplification that nucleated cell counts were estimated. Only in-frame clones appear in the TCRdb table, and some are missing; sequencing was by immunoSEQ multiplex PCR. V, J and clone size are those of that table, while D and trimming were read from the DNA. The table records about 50,000 clones, more than 80% of them present only once. The source of this sequence is a man between 60 and 75 years old with acute or convalescent COVID-19. Sequencing used peripheral blood.

CDR3 loop: CASSVGKGGLNTEAFF. Here the CDR3 DNA reads TGTGCCAGCAGCGTAGGAAAGGGGGGGTTGAACACTGAAGCTTTCTTT. The rearrangement links TRBV9 to TRBJ1-1, with TRBD1 as a possible D gene (6 bases). Germline CDR1 is SGDLS and CDR2 is YYNGEE. The CDR3 totals 16 residues. V was clipped by 0 bases and J by 0 bases, with 12 bases between them. Variable domain in full (rest from reference TRBV9 and TRBJ1-1): DSGVTQTPKHLITATGQRVTLRCSPRSGDLSVYWYQQSLDQGLQFLIQYYNGEERAKGNILERFSAQQFPDLHSELNLSSLELGDSALYFCASSVGKGGLNTEAFFGQGTRLTVV.